One and the same sample provided the 20 T cell receptor beta chains below, sequenced in a study of T cell changes during pregnancy in multiple sclerosis. TCRdb's copy holds only in-frame clones and misses some; the assay was immunoSEQ multiplex PCR. The table lists tens of thousands of clones, roughly 92% of them singletons. This material consisted of CD8+ T cells from peripheral blood mononuclear cells, taken in the third trimester of pregnancy. These receptors were taken from a female donor with multiple sclerosis, enrolled in a pregnancy study.

This rearrangement joins TRBV4-1 to TRBJ2-7; D gene unclear. V was clipped by 2 bases and J by 3 bases, with 11 bases between them. Germline CDR1 and CDR2: MGHRA and YSYEKL. The CDR3 runs 14 residues. The CDR3 nucleotides are TGCGCCAGCAGCCAAAGTAGCCCCTTCTACGAGCAGTACTTC. It yields the protein CASSQSSPFYEQYF.

The chain couples TRBV29-1 to TRBJ2-7; D is ambiguous. Germline V CDR1 and CDR2: SQVTM, ANQGSEA. CDR3 length: 12 amino acids. With 3 bases removed from V and 3 bases from J, the gap between germline ends came to 9 bases. In DNA, the CDR3 is TGCAGCGTTGAGGGCAGTAACTACGAGCAGTACTTC. As protein: CSVEGSNYEQYF.

The chain links TRBV10-1 to TRBJ2-7; 9 nucleotides line up with TRBD1. The CDR3 is made up of 13 amino acids. Trimming removed 3 bases from V and 7 bases from J; junction bases left unmatched: 4. Germline values: CDR1 WNHNN, CDR2 SYGVQD (reference sequence). CDR3 in DNA: TGCGCCAGCAGTGAACAGGGGGCAGGGGAGCAGTACTTC. Translating gives CASSEQGAGEQYF.

The chain is built from TRBV2 and TRBJ2-7; D is possibly TRBD2 (6 bases). Trimming removed 2 bases from V and 0 bases from J, with 14 bases in between. This CDR3 is 16 amino acids long. Germline V gene sequence: CDR1 SNHLY, CDR2 FYNNEI. The CDR3 coding sequence is TGTGCCAGCAGTGAATGGAGGGAGTTAGACTCCTACGAGCAGTACTTC. Protein product: CASSEWRELDSYEQYF.

The genes are TRBV19 and TRBJ1-2; D remains unclear. The germline V and J ends were trimmed by 3 bases and 4 bases, with 12 bases remaining between them. Germline V gene data show CDR1 as LNHDA and CDR2 as SQIVND (reference sequence). The CDR3 contains 14 residues. The CDR3 DNA follows: TGTGCCAGTAGTATTTTAGGCGGCAGCTATGGCTACACCTTC. It codes for CASSILGGSYGYTF.

This clone was seen once. The J gene is TRBJ2-7, the V gene TRBV19, with 10 bases that match TRBD2. There are 15 residues in the CDR3. Germline CDR1 is LNHDA and CDR2 is SQIVND (reference sequence). The trim removed 1 base at V and 2 bases at J, leaving 2 bases unmatched. Here the CDR3 DNA reads TGTGCCAGTAGTATAGGGACTAGCGGTACCTACGAGCAGTACTTC. Its protein product is CASSIGTSGTYEQYF.

The chain combines TRBV7-9 with TRBJ1-2; D possibly corresponds to TRBD1 (5 bases). This CDR3 is built from 17 residues. CDR1 is SEHNR and CDR2 is FQNEAQ in the germline V gene (reference sequence). V lost 1 base, J lost 5 bases, and 20 bases lay in between. CDR3 sequence (DNA): TGTGCCAGCAGCTTAGATCCCCCCTCCAGGGTCCCTTATGGCTACACCTTC. Residues: CASSLDPPSRVPYGYTF. Combining the CDR3 with reference TRBV7-9 and TRBJ1-2 gives the whole variable domain DTGVSQNPRHKITKRGQNVTFRCDPISEHNRLYWYRQTLGQGPEFLTYFQNEAQLEKSRLLSDRFSAERPKGSFSTLEIQRTEQGDSAMYLCASSLDPPSRVPYGYTFGSGTRLTVV.

The rearrangement joins TRBV5-6 to TRBJ1-1, with 8 bases lining up with TRBD1. Trimming removed 4 bases from V and 4 bases from J; junction bases left unmatched: 9. CDR1 is SGHDT and CDR2 is YYEEEE in the germline V gene. The CDR3 consists of 15 residues. The CDR3 DNA sequence: TGTGCCAGCAGCACTGGACAGGGCTGGAGCACTGAAGCTTTCTTT. Amino acid sequence: CASSTGQGWSTEAFF.

The chain combines TRBV9 with TRBJ2-3, with 8 bases fitting TRBD2. CDR3 length equals 16 residues. Germline values: CDR1 SGDLS, CDR2 YYNGEE. J gave up 0 bases and V 6 bases, and 9 bases lay outside the gene matches. CDR3 DNA: TGTGCCAGCAATAGCGGGACCCCCTCTAGCACAGATACGCAGTATTTT. This codes for CASNSGTPSSTDTQYF.

This chain uses TRBV5-4 with TRBJ1-4, with D possibly being TRBD1 (6 bases). Germline CDR1 and CDR2: SGHNT and YYREEE (reference sequence). This CDR3 comprises 18 residues. The V end was cut by 4 bases, the J end by 0 bases, with 19 bases between. CDR3 protein: CASSQAEAGATTNEKLFF. CDR3 in DNA: TGTGCCAGCAGCCAAGCCGAGGCAGGGGCTACAACTAATGAAAAACTGTTTTTT.

V and J are TRBV18 and TRBJ1-4, with 8 bases identical to TRBD1. The V gene end was trimmed by 6 bases and the J gene end by 5 bases; junction bases not matched to a gene: 5. Germline V gene data show CDR1 as KGHSH and CDR2 as LQKENI. This CDR3 comprises 14 residues. CDR3 in amino acids: CASSSQGGNEKLFF. CDR3 nucleotide sequence: TGTGCCAGCTCGTCACAGGGGGGGAATGAAAAACTGTTTTTT.

The V gene is TRBV10-3, the J gene TRBJ2-7; 9 nucleotides agree with TRBD2. The CDR3 consists of 16 residues. Germline V gene lookup returns CDR1 ENHRY and CDR2 SYGVKD. J gave up 3 bases and V 5 bases, and 11 bases lay outside the gene matches. This CDR3 is CAISSSNSGSSYEQYF. The CDR3 region has the DNA TGTGCCATCAGTTCCTCGAATAGCGGGAGTAGCTACGAGCAGTACTTC.

The V and J genes are TRBV28 and TRBJ2-5; possible D gene TRBD2, 6 bases. The CDR3 has 12 amino acids. Germline CDR1 and CDR2: MDHEN and SYDVKM. With 11 bases removed from V and 4 bases from J, the gap between germline ends came to 14 bases. This CDR3 is CAGHSGGETQYF. In DNA, the CDR3 is TGTGCCGGGCACTCCGGGGGAGAGACCCAGTACTTC.

The chain couples TRBV9 to TRBJ2-1, with 9 nucleotides matching TRBD2. Germline CDR1 SGDLS, CDR2 YYNGEE. The CDR3 is 16 residues long. The J segment lost 0 bases and the V segment lost 5 bases, leaving 6 bases of the junction unmatched. DNA of the CDR3: TGTGCCAGCAGTACGCTAGCGGGAAGCTCCTACAATGAGCAGTTCTTC. It translates to CASSTLAGSSYNEQFF.

V is TRBV5-1 and J is TRBJ1-1; no clear D. The CDR3 has 13 residues. CDR1 and CDR2 from the germline V gene are SGHRS and YFSETQ. V was shortened by 1 base and J by 7 bases, with 11 bases between the two germline ends. The DNA of the CDR3 is TGCGCCAGCAGCTTGTGGGCAGGCTTTGAAGCTTTCTTT. Its translation is CASSLWAGFEAFF.

The rearrangement uses TRBV30 and TRBJ2-5; D is ambiguous. The CDR3 runs 13 residues. CDR1 and CDR2 (germline): GTSNPN, SVGIG (reference sequence). Trimming removed 2 bases at V and 2 bases at J, with 9 bases between. The chain's CDR3 is CAWSKDTQETQYF. CDR3 coding DNA: TGTGCCTGGAGTAAAGACACACAAGAGACCCAGTACTTC.

About this clone itself: A read error may account for a junction end that differs from germline. The DNA of the CDR3 is TGCGCCAGCAGCTTGGGGACAGGGAACCCTGAAGCTTTCTTT. Translated, it gives CASSLGTGNPEAFF. This chain uses TRBV5-1 with TRBJ1-1, with TRBD1 identical over 8 bases. The CDR3 runs to 14 residues. CDR1 and CDR2 from the germline V gene are SGHRS and YFSETQ.

This chain joins TRBV5-4 and TRBJ2-5; 10 nucleotides line up with TRBD2. V lost 2 bases and J lost 5; bases outside the gene matches: 3. CDR1 and CDR2 (germline): SGHNT, YYREEE (reference sequence). This CDR3 spans 14 amino acids. The CDR3, as DNA: TGTGCCAGCAGCTTTGGGACTAGCGCTGAGACCCAGTACTTC. This translates into CASSFGTSAETQYF.

The V call is TRBV4-1, the J call TRBJ2-7; 7 nucleotides agree with TRBD1. The CDR3 runs 14 residues. The trim removed 4 bases at V and 2 bases at J, leaving 5 bases unmatched. Germline lookup yields CDR1 MGHRA and CDR2 YSYEKL. As DNA, the CDR3 is TGCGCCAGCAGCCTGGGGACAGCCGCCTACGAGCAGTACTTC. This gives the protein CASSLGTAAYEQYF.

The chain has TRBV6-5 and TRBJ2-2, with D possibly matching TRBD2 (6 bases). The CDR3 totals 12 residues. Trimming took 2 bases from V and 15 from J, leaving 13 bases between them. The V gene's germline CDR1 is MNHEY and CDR2 SVGAGI. CDR3 in DNA: TGTGCCAGCAGTTACGGGGTGGGACTGTTGTTTTTT. It encodes CASSYGVGLLFF.